These T cell receptor beta chains were read from a single sample in a study of blood T cell repertoires in COVID-19. Generated by immunoSEQ multiplex PCR, the TCRdb table keeps only in-frame clones and is missing some. The table shows roughly 98,000 clones, with over 75% occurring only once. Sequencing was done on a sample of peripheral blood. The receptors originated from a human donor in a cohort sampled during active COVID-19. CDR3s include the opening cysteine and the closing phenylalanine or tryptophan. A D gene is named only where the DNA matches it firmly. Size values are once, few and many counts, or a class for expanded clones, and some rows have none.

d_call: .; v_call: TRBV5-1; clone_size: .; j_call: TRBJ2-2; cdr3_aa: CASSLVAGNTGELFF; cdr3_nt: TGCGCCAGCAGCTTGGTGGCGGGGAACACCGGGGAGCTGTTTTTT
d_call: .; v_call: TRBV10-3; clone_size: .; j_call: TRBJ1-1; cdr3_aa: CAISVGWGGTNTEAFF; cdr3_nt: TGTGCCATCAGCGTGGGGTGGGGAGGGACGAACACTGAAGCTTTCTTT
d_call: TRBD2; v_call: TRBV5-1; clone_size: .; j_call: TRBJ2-3; cdr3_aa: CASSLVLSGRADTQYF; cdr3_nt: TGCGCCAGCAGCTTGGTTTTGTCAGGGAGGGCAGATACGCAGTATTTT
d_call: .; v_call: TRBV7-8; clone_size: .; j_call: TRBJ1-6; cdr3_aa: CASSLGTANNSPLHF; cdr3_nt: TGTGCCAGCAGCTTAGGAACAGCCAATAATTCACCCCTCCACTTT
d_call: .; v_call: TRBV14; clone_size: few; j_call: TRBJ2-2; cdr3_aa: CASTGSLLSGELFF; cdr3_nt: TGTGCCAGCACAGGGTCCCTTTTATCCGGGGAGCTGTTTTTT
d_call: .; v_call: TRBV18; clone_size: .; j_call: TRBJ1-2; cdr3_aa: CASSPEAAELNYGYTF; cdr3_nt: TGTGCCAGCTCACCAGAGGCAGCAGAACTTAACTATGGCTACACCTTC
d_call: .; v_call: TRBV6-2/TRBV6-3; clone_size: few; j_call: TRBJ1-2; cdr3_aa: CASSRGSGNYGYTF; cdr3_nt: TGTGCCAGCAGTCGAGGATCCGGGAACTATGGCTACACCTTC
d_call: .; v_call: TRBV11-2; clone_size: many; j_call: TRBJ2-1; cdr3_aa: CASSSIQGYNEQFF; cdr3_nt: TGTGCCAGCAGCAGCATACAGGGCTACAATGAGCAGTTCTTC
d_call: .; v_call: TRBV28; clone_size: .; j_call: TRBJ1-3; cdr3_aa: CASSVGIRSSGNTIYF; cdr3_nt: TGTGCCAGCAGTGTCGGGATAAGGAGCTCTGGAAACACCATATATTTT
d_call: .; v_call: TRBV7-8; clone_size: .; j_call: TRBJ1-2; cdr3_aa: CASSPGSNYGYTF; cdr3_nt: TGTGCCAGCAGCCCGGGTAGCAACTATGGCTACACCTTC
d_call: TRBD1; v_call: TRBV30; clone_size: once; j_call: TRBJ1-5; cdr3_aa: CAWSPGQYQPQHF; cdr3_nt: TGTGCCTGGAGTCCGGGACAGTATCAGCCCCAGCATTTT
d_call: TRBD1; v_call: TRBV5-1; clone_size: .; j_call: TRBJ2-3; cdr3_aa: CASSLGTGAVTDTQYF; cdr3_nt: TGCGCCAGCAGCTTAGGGACAGGGGCTGTCACAGATACGCAGTATTTT
d_call: TRBD1; v_call: TRBV5-1; clone_size: .; j_call: TRBJ2-2; cdr3_aa: CASSFATGDTGELFF; cdr3_nt: TGCGCCAGCAGCTTCGCGACAGGGGACACCGGGGAGCTGTTTTTT
d_call: .; v_call: TRBV2; clone_size: .; j_call: TRBJ2-4; cdr3_aa: CASRTDGSGAKNIQYF; cdr3_nt: TGTGCCAGCAGGACAGACGGCAGTGGTGCCAAAAACATTCAGTACTTC
d_call: TRBD1; v_call: TRBV28; clone_size: .; j_call: TRBJ1-2; cdr3_aa: CASRLTGQGGGYTF; cdr3_nt: TGTGCCAGCAGACTTACGGGACAGGGTGGTGGCTACACCTTC
d_call: TRBD2; v_call: TRBV3-1/TRBV3-2; clone_size: few; j_call: TRBJ2-5; cdr3_aa: CASSQGGGQGQETQYF; cdr3_nt: TGTGCCAGCAGCCAAGGCGGGGGGCAGGGTCAGGAGACCCAGTACTTC
d_call: .; v_call: TRBV7-9; clone_size: .; j_call: TRBJ1-6; cdr3_aa: CASSTTGRITPLHF; cdr3_nt: TGTGCCAGCAGTACTACAGGGCGGATTACACCCCTCCACTTT
d_call: .; v_call: TRBV2; clone_size: .; j_call: TRBJ1-6; cdr3_aa: CASNDDSLAYSPLHF; cdr3_nt: TGTGCCAGCAACGACGACAGCCTTGCGTATTCACCCCTCCACTTT
d_call: .; v_call: TRBV5-1; clone_size: .; j_call: TRBJ1-1; cdr3_aa: CASSREPNTEAFF; cdr3_nt: TGCGCCAGCAGCCGGGAGCCGAACACTGAAGCTTTCTTT
d_call: .; v_call: TRBV10-1; clone_size: .; j_call: TRBJ1-4; cdr3_aa: CASSEPRREKLFF; cdr3_nt: TGCGCCAGCAGTGAACCCAGGCGTGAAAAACTGTTTTTT
d_call: TRBD1; v_call: TRBV19; clone_size: .; j_call: TRBJ2-7; cdr3_aa: CASIRDSTGRYEQYF; cdr3_nt: TGTGCCAGTATTAGGGACAGCACCGGACGCTACGAGCAGTACTTC
d_call: .; v_call: TRBV6-5; clone_size: .; j_call: TRBJ1-3; cdr3_aa: CASRGTASGNTIYF; cdr3_nt: TGTGCCAGCCGGGGAACTGCCTCGGGAAACACCATATATTTT
d_call: .; v_call: TRBV11-2; clone_size: .; j_call: TRBJ2-5; cdr3_aa: CASSLLSGTQYF; cdr3_nt: TGTGCCAGCAGCTTACTTTCGGGGACCCAGTACTTC
d_call: .; v_call: TRBV30; clone_size: .; j_call: TRBJ1-6; cdr3_aa: CAWAPIGSPLHF; cdr3_nt: TGTGCCTGGGCCCCAATCGGTTCACCCCTCCACTTT
d_call: TRBD1; v_call: TRBV4-2; clone_size: .; j_call: TRBJ2-1; cdr3_aa: CASNHGQGVPRGNEQFF; cdr3_nt: TGTGCCAGCAACCACGGACAGGGGGTGCCCCGAGGCAATGAGCAGTTCTTC
d_call: .; v_call: TRBV2; clone_size: once; j_call: TRBJ1-2; cdr3_aa: CASSEANRITNYGYTF; cdr3_nt: TGTGCCAGCAGTGAAGCAAACAGGATTACTAACTATGGCTACACCTTC
d_call: TRBD1; v_call: TRBV5-1; clone_size: .; j_call: TRBJ1-5; cdr3_aa: CASSQFQGDQPQHF; cdr3_nt: TGCGCCAGCAGTCAATTCCAGGGGGATCAGCCCCAGCATTTT
d_call: .; v_call: TRBV3-1/TRBV3-2; clone_size: .; j_call: TRBJ1-3; cdr3_aa: CASSQDPPGEATIYF; cdr3_nt: TGTGCCAGCAGCCAAGATCCCCCCGGAGAAGCCACCATATATTTT
d_call: .; v_call: TRBV6-5; clone_size: .; j_call: TRBJ2-7; cdr3_aa: CASNGRASTYEQYF; cdr3_nt: TGTGCCAGCAATGGGCGGGCCTCAACCTACGAGCAGTACTTC
d_call: .; v_call: TRBV4-1; clone_size: few; j_call: TRBJ1-1; cdr3_aa: CASSFNSRENTEAFF; cdr3_nt: TGCGCCAGCAGCTTTAACTCCAGGGAGAACACTGAAGCTTTCTTT
d_call: .; v_call: TRBV19; clone_size: .; j_call: TRBJ1-2; cdr3_aa: CASKGEGDYGYTF; cdr3_nt: TGTGCCAGTAAGGGGGAGGGAGACTATGGCTACACCTTC
d_call: TRBD1; v_call: TRBV5-5; clone_size: .; j_call: TRBJ2-3; cdr3_aa: CASSVWTGGYTDTQYF; cdr3_nt: TGTGCCAGCAGCGTGTGGACAGGAGGCTACACAGATACGCAGTATTTT
d_call: TRBD1; v_call: TRBV4-3; clone_size: .; j_call: TRBJ1-4; cdr3_aa: CASSLGQGSNEKLFF; cdr3_nt: TGCGCCAGCAGCCTTGGACAGGGGTCTAATGAAAAACTGTTTTTT
d_call: .; v_call: TRBV7-2; clone_size: .; j_call: TRBJ2-6; cdr3_aa: CASSPSTGSGANVLTF; cdr3_nt: TGTGCCAGCAGCCCGAGCACAGGGTCTGGGGCCAACGTCCTGACTTTC
d_call: .; v_call: TRBV27; clone_size: .; j_call: TRBJ1-5; cdr3_aa: CASSPHRTAGYHQPQHF; cdr3_nt: TGTGCCAGCAGTCCCCATCGGACAGCCGGGTATCATCAGCCCCAGCATTTT
d_call: .; v_call: TRBV5-5; clone_size: .; j_call: TRBJ1-2; cdr3_aa: CASSLAWGGNYGYTF; cdr3_nt: TGTGCCAGCAGCTTGGCCTGGGGCGGAAACTATGGCTACACCTTC
d_call: .; v_call: TRBV5-6; clone_size: .; j_call: TRBJ1-1; cdr3_aa: CASSLDFTGAFF; cdr3_nt: TGTGCCAGCAGCCTGGACTTTACGGGAGCTTTCTTT
d_call: .; v_call: TRBV18; clone_size: .; j_call: TRBJ1-4; cdr3_aa: CASSPNPGGQEKLFF; cdr3_nt: TGTGCCAGCTCGCCGAACCCCGGGGGTCAAGAAAAACTGTTTTTT
d_call: .; v_call: TRBV5-8; clone_size: .; j_call: TRBJ1-5; cdr3_aa: CASSFMQAQPQHF; cdr3_nt: TGTGCCAGCAGCTTCATGCAGGCACAGCCCCAGCATTTT
d_call: .; v_call: TRBV7-9; clone_size: .; j_call: TRBJ1-4; cdr3_aa: CASSFAGASNEKLFF; cdr3_nt: TGTGCCAGCAGCTTCGCAGGGGCCTCGAATGAAAAACTGTTTTTT